The 2 T cell receptor beta chains below all came from one sample that was sequenced in a study of OX40 agonist ivuxolimab in advanced cancers. Only in-frame clones appear in the TCRdb table, and some are missing; sequencing was by immunoSEQ multiplex PCR. The sample includes more than 40,000 clones, around nine tenths of them seen just once. The sample in question was CD4+ or CD8+ T cells sorted from blood, obtained in a trial of the OX40 agonist ivuxolimab. These receptors came from an adult with an advanced solid tumor such as melanoma, head and neck, liver or kidney cancer.

The chain joins TRBV27 to TRBJ1-5, with no clear D. Germline V gene lookup returns CDR1 MNHEY and CDR2 SMNVEV (reference sequence). V shed 8 bases and J shed 2 bases, with 19 bases lying between them. The CDR3 spans 16 residues. DNA for the CDR3: TGTGCCAGCCCTCGGCCCTACCGGCACGGCAATCAGCCCCAGCATTTT. Translation: CASPRPYRHGNQPQHF.

J is TRBJ2-1 and V is TRBV27; no definite D call. Germline CDR1 MNHEY, CDR2 SMNVEV (reference sequence). The CDR3 is 13 residues long. V was shortened by 2 bases and J by 6 bases, with 8 bases between the two germline ends. Written as DNA, the CDR3 is TGTGCCAGCAGTTTAATCAGATTCAATGAGCAGTTCTTC. Its translation is CASSLIRFNEQFF.